Presented here are 24 T cell receptor beta chains from one specimen sequenced in a study of cytotoxic CD8 clonotypes in ibrutinib-treated CLL. Repertoires were generated with immunoSEQ multiplex PCR, while TCRdb's copy carries only in-frame clones and drops some. This table holds roughly 250,000 clones, under 80% found once. Sequencing used PBMCs, obtained after 24 months of ibrutinib treatment. The receptors originated from a human donor with chronic lymphocytic leukemia.

The V gene is TRBV11-3, the J gene TRBJ2-5; 8 bases agree with TRBD2. V lost 5 bases and J lost 1; bases outside the gene matches: 3. Germline V gives CDR1 SGHNT, CDR2 YENEEA. This CDR3 is 14 amino acids long. The DNA of the CDR3 is TGTGCCAGCAGCCGTAGCGGGGCCCAAGAGACCCAGTACTTC. Its protein product is CASSRSGAQETQYF.

The chain carries TRBV29-1 and TRBJ2-1, with 9 bases identical to TRBD1. With 1 base clipped from V and 3 bases from J, the junction kept 7 bases outside the gene matches. The CDR3 contains 16 residues. Germline lookup yields CDR1 SQVTM and CDR2 ANQGSEA. The CDR3 loop is CSVEGIQGANYNEQFF. CDR3 DNA: TGCAGCGTTGAAGGAATACAGGGGGCTAACTACAATGAGCAGTTCTTC.

This sequence joins TRBV28 and TRBJ1-4; D is possibly TRBD1 (6 bases). There are 15 residues in the CDR3. V was clipped by 9 bases and J by 6 bases, with 20 bases between them. The germline V gene encodes CDR1 MDHEN and CDR2 SYDVKM. The CDR3 here is CASSRGGSLDEKLFF. In DNA form, the CDR3 reads TGTGCCAGTTCGCGAGGGGGGTCTCTGGATGAAAAACTGTTTTTT.

The genes are TRBV15 and TRBJ1-5; D may be TRBD1 (6 bases). The CDR3 runs 15 residues. Germline CDR1 and CDR2: LNHNV and YYDKDF (reference sequence). V was clipped by 3 bases and J by 4 bases, with 13 bases between them. The CDR3 nucleotides read TGTGCCACCAGCAGCGGGAAGGGGGGGAATCAGCCCCAGCATTTT. Protein product: CATSSGKGGNQPQHF.

The V and J genes are TRBV6-5 and TRBJ1-1; weak D call: TRBD1 (6 bases). Germline loops: CDR1 MNHEY, CDR2 SVGAGI. The CDR3 is 15 residues long. V was cut by 6 bases and J by 5 bases, with 19 bases left in between. CDR3 amino acids: CASSLDGQTTTEAFF. CDR3 bases: TGTGCCAGCAGCCTAGACGGACAGACTACGACTGAAGCTTTCTTT.

Only a few counts were recorded for this clone. This chain connects TRBV9 to TRBJ2-7; D gene unclear. V shed 0 bases and J shed 6 bases, with 7 bases lying between them. This CDR3 spans 12 amino acids. Germline V gene data show CDR1 as SGDLS and CDR2 as YYNGEE. The CDR3 DNA follows: TGTGCCAGCAGCGTAGACAGTAGCGAGCAGTACTTC. Protein product: CASSVDSSEQYF. The variable domain in full, with the rest retrieved from reference TRBV9 and TRBJ2-7, is DSGVTQTPKHLITATGQRVTLRCSPRSGDLSVYWYQQSLDQGLQFLIQYYNGEERAKGNILERFSAQQFPDLHSELNLSSLELGDSALYFCASSVDSSEQYFGPGTRLTVT.

CDR3 sequence: CASSLAGTSGMYEQYF. CDR3 sequence (DNA): TGTGCCAGCAGCTTGGCCGGGACTAGCGGAATGTACGAGCAGTACTTC. The chain joins TRBV5-6 to TRBJ2-7; 11 bases align to TRBD2. CDR3 size: 16 residues. V lost 0 bases to trimming and J lost 4 bases; unmatched junction nucleotides: 6. Germline CDR1 reads SGHDT; CDR2 reads YYEEEE.

This clone was seen just once. One end of the junction is discordant with germline, which a read error may explain. The rearrangement uses TRBV13 and TRBJ2-7; D possibly matches TRBD1 or TRBD2 (6 bases each). The CDR3 sequence is 15 residues long. The V gene's germline CDR1 is PRHDT and CDR2 FYEKMQ (reference sequence). The CDR3 DNA is TGTGCCAGCAGCTGGGGGGCTGGCCAATCCTTCGAGCAGTACTTC. This sequence encodes CASSWGAGQSFEQYF.

The chain is built from TRBV27 and TRBJ2-7; 8 nucleotides align to TRBD1. This CDR3 is 15 amino acids long. Trimming at V came to 2 bases and at J to 0 bases, leaving 3 bases not matched to a gene. Germline V gene lookup returns CDR1 MNHEY and CDR2 SMNVEV (reference sequence). CDR3 in amino acids: CASSLRDRISYEQYF. The CDR3 coding sequence is TGTGCCAGCAGTTTAAGGGACAGGATCTCCTACGAGCAGTACTTC.

CDR3 sequence: CASSYHGTQPQHF. The CDR3 coding sequence is TGTGCCAGCAGTTACCACGGGACTCAGCCCCAGCATTTT. J is TRBJ1-5 and V is TRBV6-5, with a possible D match to TRBD1 (5 bases). CDR3 length: 13 amino acids. Germline V gene data show CDR1 as MNHEY and CDR2 as SVGAGI. The germline V and J ends were trimmed by 2 bases and 6 bases, with 8 bases remaining between them.

This chain joins TRBV6-5 and TRBJ2-5; no clear D gene. The CDR3 spans 14 residues. The germline gives CDR1 MNHEY, CDR2 SVGAGI. V was clipped by 7 bases and J by 2 bases, with 14 bases between them. The CDR3 spells CASKRTSLQETQYF. DNA of the CDR3: TGTGCCAGCAAGCGCACAAGTCTACAAGAGACCCAGTACTTC.

V is TRBV28 and J is TRBJ2-7; D is undetermined. The CDR3 has 14 residues. The V and J ends lost 3 bases and 2 bases respectively, with 11 bases between them. Germline V gene sequence: CDR1 MDHEN, CDR2 SYDVKM. CDR3 sequence (DNA): TGTGCCAGCAGTTTGGCCAGGCCCCCCTACGAGCAGTACTTC. This codes for CASSLARPPYEQYF.

The CDR3 DNA reads TGCAGCGTCAGGGGTCCAAAAGCCAATGAGCAGTTCTTC. Translating gives CSVRGPKANEQFF. The chain combines TRBV29-1 with TRBJ2-1, with D perhaps matching TRBD1 (6 bases). The V gene lost 6 bases and the J gene lost 6 bases, with 15 bases spanning the gap. This CDR3 region has 13 residues. The germline CDR1 and CDR2 sequences are SQVTM and ANQGSEA.

The CDR3 DNA sequence: TGTGCCAGCAGTATCCGCCCTGGGACAAGGACTTTTGAGCAGTTCTTC. As protein: CASSIRPGTRTFEQFF. The chain joins TRBV27 to TRBJ2-1, with D maybe TRBD1 (6 bases). V gave up 5 bases and J gave up 9 bases, with 23 bases separating them. CDR1 is MNHEY, CDR2 SMNVEV, per germline (reference sequence). The CDR3 contains 16 residues.

This clone was detected only a few times. The V gene is TRBV28, the J gene TRBJ2-3, with 10 bases fitting TRBD2. The CDR3 is 11 residues long. The V gene's germline CDR1 is MDHEN and CDR2 SYDVKM. CDR3 DNA: TGTACTAGCGGGATTGGAGATACGCAGTATTTT. Encoded protein: CTSGIGDTQYF.

Here the CDR3 DNA reads TGTGCCAGCAGCTTGGGACTAGCGGGCGCCCCCTACGAGCAGTACTTC. Translation gives CASSLGLAGAPYEQYF. The chain combines TRBV5-4 with TRBJ2-7; 10 positions match TRBD2. The CDR3 spans 16 residues. After removal of 0 bases from V and 2 bases from J, the junction contained 5 bases not matched to a gene. Germline V gives CDR1 SGHNT, CDR2 YYREEE (reference sequence). Supplemented by reference TRBV5-4 and TRBJ2-7, the full variable domain reads ETGVTQSPTHLIKTRGQQVTLRCSSQSGHNTVSWYQQALGQGPQFIFQYYREEENGRGNFPPRFSGLQFPNYSSELNVNALELDDSALYLCASSLGLAGAPYEQYFGPGTRLTVT.

The rearrangement links TRBV6-1 to TRBJ2-5, with no clear D. Germline lookup yields CDR1 MNHNS and CDR2 SASEGT. V lost 7 bases and J lost 4, with 16 bases in between. The CDR3 is 14 residues long. The CDR3 sequence is CASIKNGLVETQYF. The CDR3 DNA sequence: TGTGCCAGCATTAAGAACGGGCTTGTAGAGACCCAGTACTTC.

The chain carries TRBV5-1 and TRBJ2-5, with D perhaps TRBD2 (6 bases). The CDR3 spans 14 residues. Germline CDR1 SGHRS, CDR2 YFSETQ. Trimming took off 3 bases at V and 5 bases at J, with 14 bases between the two ends. CDR3 protein: CASSSPGLGETQYF. Here the CDR3 DNA reads TGCGCCAGCAGCTCACCGGGACTGGGGGAGACCCAGTACTTC.

This chain connects TRBV13 to TRBJ2-5; no clear D gene. This CDR3 is 14 amino acids long. Looked up from germline, CDR1 is PRHDT and CDR2 is FYEKMQ (reference sequence). The V end was cut by 5 bases, the J end by 5 bases, with 15 bases between. In nucleotides, the CDR3 is TGTGCCAGCAGCCCCCGCGGTGGTCGGGAGACCCAGTACTTC. Translation gives CASSPRGGRETQYF.

The gene calls are TRBV29-1 and TRBJ2-6; D ambiguous. The germline gives CDR1 SQVTM, CDR2 ANQGSEA. Trimming stripped 6 bases from V and 2 bases from J, with 11 bases between. The CDR3 consists of 14 residues. DNA for the CDR3: TGCAGCGTGGTGATCTCTGCTGGGGCCAACGTCCTGACTTTC. This encodes CSVVISAGANVLTF.

J is TRBJ2-6 and V is TRBV2; D not resolved. Trimming removed 5 bases from V and 4 bases from J, with 6 bases in between. This CDR3 contains 13 residues. Germline V gene data show CDR1 as SNHLY and CDR2 as FYNNEI. CDR3 DNA: TGTGCCAGCAGTTCAATCGGGGCCAACGTCCTGACTTTC. This sequence encodes CASSSIGANVLTF.

This clone was recorded once. J is TRBJ2-7 and V is TRBV7-3; a possible D gene is TRBD1 (5 bases). This CDR3 has 13 amino acids. CDR1 and CDR2 (germline): SGHTA, FQGTGA. V dropped 6 bases and J dropped 9 bases, with 18 bases sitting between them. The CDR3 DNA reads as TGTGCCAGCAGTCCCAACCTTTCAGGGCCGCAGTACTTC. Its protein is CASSPNLSGPQYF.

V usage is TRBV21-1 and J usage is TRBJ2-1; the table's D call of TRBD2 was not tested on the DNA. TRBV21-1 counts as a pseudogene. This CDR3 comprises 20 residues. CDR3 protein: CASSKAARQTGLAAYNEQFF. Written as DNA, the CDR3 is TGTGCCAGCAGCAAAGCGGCCCGACAAACGGGACTAGCGGCATACAATGAGCAGTTCTTC.

V and J are TRBV19 and TRBJ1-4; D is perhaps TRBD1 (5 bases). Trimming took 6 bases from V and 6 from J, leaving 20 bases between them. Germline V CDR1 and CDR2: LNHDA, SQIVND (reference sequence). This CDR3 comprises 16 residues. CDR3 nucleotides: TGTGCCAGTAGCAGGGTTTCCGGGGCAAGAGATGAAAAACTGTTTTTT. Protein sequence: CASSRVSGARDEKLFF.